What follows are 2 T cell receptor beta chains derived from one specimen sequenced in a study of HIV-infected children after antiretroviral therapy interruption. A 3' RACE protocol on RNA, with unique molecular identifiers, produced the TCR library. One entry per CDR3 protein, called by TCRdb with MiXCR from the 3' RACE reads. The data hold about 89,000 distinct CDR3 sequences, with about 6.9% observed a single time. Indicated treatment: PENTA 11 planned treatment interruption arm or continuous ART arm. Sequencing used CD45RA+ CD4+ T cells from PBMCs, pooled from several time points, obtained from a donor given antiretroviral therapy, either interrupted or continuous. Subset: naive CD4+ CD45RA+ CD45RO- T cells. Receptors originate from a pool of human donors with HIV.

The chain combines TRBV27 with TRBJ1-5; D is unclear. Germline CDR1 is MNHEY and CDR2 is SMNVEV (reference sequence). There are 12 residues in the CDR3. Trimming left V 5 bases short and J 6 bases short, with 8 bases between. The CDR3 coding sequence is TGTGCCAGCAGTCCCAGCGGTCAGCCCCAGCATTTT. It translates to CASSPSGQPQHF.

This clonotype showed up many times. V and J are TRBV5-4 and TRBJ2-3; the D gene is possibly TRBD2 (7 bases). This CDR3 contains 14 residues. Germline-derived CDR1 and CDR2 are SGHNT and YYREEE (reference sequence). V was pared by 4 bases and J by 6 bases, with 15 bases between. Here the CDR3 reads CASSPLGGADTQYF. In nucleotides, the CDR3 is TGTGCCAGCAGCCCCTTGGGGGGGGCGGATACGCAGTATTTT. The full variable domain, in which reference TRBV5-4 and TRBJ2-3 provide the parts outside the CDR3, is ETGVTQSPTHLIKTRGQQVTLRCSSQSGHNTVSWYQQALGQGPQFIFQYYREEENGRGNFPPRFSGLQFPNYSSELNVNALELDDSALYLCASSPLGGADTQYFGPGTRLTVL.